This T cell receptor (beta chain) was found in a study of T cell repertoires in cytomegalovirus infection. This CDR3 spans 15 amino acids. Unmatched junction bases numbered 8, after V lost 5 bases and J lost 4 bases. Via MiXCR, TCRdb re-called the reads, giving one row per CDR3 protein. The table shows hundreds of thousands of distinct CDR3 sequences, with 25% to 35% occurring only once. A remark on this clonotype: Its antigen is unknown.

The V gene is TRBV12-3 or TRBV12-4, the J gene TRBJ2-5, with 9 nucleotides matching TRBD1. This sample comprised cultured PBMCs, obtained from culture after CMV antigen stimulation. This clonotype was sampled from a human donor in good health (CMV status not recorded). Some clones in this sample may be carry-over from other donors' samples. Here the CDR3 reads CASSPGQGTLETQYF. The CDR3 nucleotides read TGTGCCAGCAGTCCGGGACAGGGAACTTTAGAGACCCAGTACTTC.